The 7 T cell receptor beta chains in this list originate from one sample, sequenced in a study of CXCR3-negative and CXCR3-positive naive CD8 T cells. Study-level results: CXCR3-positive naive cells had more hydrophobic TRB CDR3s than CXCR3-negative naive cells.

These receptors lack a known antigen. With UMI labels, 5' RACE was used to prepare the TRB cDNA libraries. TCRdb re-called the 5' RACE reads and shows each CDR3 protein once, DNA omitted. The clone table shows more than 100,000 distinct CDR3 sequences, with the ten largest holding 0.41%. What was sequenced was naive CXCR3+ CD8+ T cells from blood. Subset described: CD45RO-CCR7+CD27+CD95- naive CD8+ T cells expressing CXCR3 (TNR3+). The receptors come from a human donor in good health. Some clones in this sample may be carry-over from other donors' samples.

The V call is TRBV20-1, the J call TRBJ2-3; absent DNA, TCRdb's TRBD2 call cannot be checked. There are 16 residues in the CDR3. Germline assignment: CDR1 DFQATT and CDR2 SNEGSKA (reference sequence). CDR3 region: CSAKRMAGDWEDTQYF.

This chain connects TRBV20-1 to TRBJ2-1; the TCRdb D gene call, TRBD2, has no DNA to confirm it. The CDR3 sequence is 16 residues long. The V gene's germline CDR1 is DFQATT and CDR2 SNEGSKA (reference sequence). The CDR3 loop is CSARARTSGTYNEQFF.

The rearrangement links TRBV7-8 to TRBJ2-2; TCRdb's assignment of TRBD1 cannot be checked, as there is no DNA. This CDR3 region has 15 residues. CDR1 is SGHVS, CDR2 FQNEAQ, per germline. The CDR3 sequence is CASSYGIGFNGELFF.

V gene TRBV7-2 combines with J gene TRBJ2-7; there is no DNA to check the TCRdb D call of TRBD2. The CDR3 length is 15 residues. Germline lookup yields CDR1 SGHTA and CDR2 FQGNSA. CDR3 protein: CASSTSGLPTYEQYF.

J is TRBJ2-3 and V is TRBV28; TCRdb indicates TRBD1, and absent DNA this call remains unverified. The V gene's germline CDR1 is MDHEN and CDR2 SYDVKM. The CDR3 length is 17 residues. Here the CDR3 reads CASRLGWGAVRTDTQYF.

The chain carries TRBV7-9 and TRBJ1-6; there is no DNA to check the TCRdb D call of TRBD1. This CDR3 is 13 amino acids long. CDR1 is SEHNR, CDR2 FQNEAQ, per germline (reference sequence). CDR3 region: CASSPSDRAPLHF.

V usage is TRBV7-8 and J usage is TRBJ2-6; TCRdb picks TRBD1, but there is no DNA to check that call. In germline, CDR1 is SGHVS, CDR2 FQNEAQ. This CDR3 is built from 19 residues. This CDR3 reads CASSLGVWGPGSGANVLTF.